These 21 T cell receptor beta chains came from one sample sequenced in a study of T cells in Graves' hyperthyroidism and ophthalmopathy. The CDR3 regions of TCR beta were amplified from RNA transcripts. TCR CDR3 underwent first-round RT-PCR with the HTBI primer set. Via MiXCR, TCRdb re-called the multiplex PCR reads, giving one row per CDR3 protein. The table lists 300,000 to 350,000 distinct CDR3 sequences, roughly 18% of them singletons. The sample taken for sequencing was blood. The receptors come from a woman aged 45-65 years with Graves' hyperthyroidism.

This clonotype came up a few times. The J gene is TRBJ2-3, the V gene TRBV30; TRBD2 matches at 10 bases. This CDR3 contains 17 residues. Germline assignment: CDR1 GTSNPN and CDR2 SVGIG (reference sequence). Losses at the gene ends were 8 bases for V and 2 bases for J; bases not matched to a gene: 16. CDR3 coding DNA: TGTGCCGCTGGCCTGGGCCTAGCGGGAGCCACCACAGATACGCAGTATTTT. Translated, it gives CAAGLGLAGATTDTQYF. The full variable domain, rest sourced from reference TRBV30 and TRBJ2-3, is SQTIHQWPATLVQPVGSPLSLECTVEGTSNPNLYWYRQAAGRGLQLLFYSVGIGQISSEVPQNLSASRPQDRQFILSSKKLLLSDSGFYLCAAGLGLAGATTDTQYFGPGTRLTVL.

This clonotype was picked up many times. This chain joins TRBV3-1 and TRBJ1-5; D ambiguous. V lost 0 bases, J lost 5 bases, and 5 bases lay in between. Germline loops: CDR1 LGHDT, CDR2 YNNKEL (reference sequence). The length of the CDR3 is 13 residues. CDR3 protein: CASSQDRYQPQHF. The DNA for the CDR3 is TGTGCCAGCAGCCAAGATAGGTATCAGCCCCAGCATTTT.

V and J are TRBV5-5 and TRBJ2-7; no definite D call. The CDR3 consists of 14 residues. Looked up from germline, CDR1 is SGHKS and CDR2 is YYEKEE (reference sequence). The V gene lost 0 bases and the J gene lost 3 bases, with 10 bases spanning the gap. The CDR3 here is CASSLAPLDYEQYF. The CDR3 nucleotides are TGTGCCAGCAGCTTGGCCCCGCTAGACTACGAGCAGTACTTC.

This clonotype was detected many times. This chain joins TRBV7-9 and TRBJ2-1; 15 positions agree with TRBD2. Unmatched junction bases numbered 3, after V lost 1 base and J lost 2 bases. CDR3 length: 18 amino acids. Looked up from germline, CDR1 is SEHNR and CDR2 is FQNEAQ (reference sequence). CDR3 bases: TGTGCCAGCAGCTTAGTGGGACTAGCGGGAGGCGCCTACAATGAGCAGTTCTTC. The encoded protein is CASSLVGLAGGAYNEQFF.

The chain carries TRBV4-1 and TRBJ1-5; 8 positions agree with TRBD1. Per the germline V gene, CDR1 is MGHRA and CDR2 is YSYEKL. V dropped 1 base and J dropped 9; count of bases not matched to a gene: 8. This CDR3 is built from 15 residues. In DNA form, the CDR3 reads TGCGCCAGCAGCCAAGCCGGACAGGGTCAAGGGCCCCAGCATTTT. This encodes CASSQAGQGQGPQHF.

V usage is TRBV18 and J usage is TRBJ2-7; no clear D gene. The V gene's germline CDR1 is KGHSH and CDR2 LQKENI. Trimming removed 3 bases at V and 2 bases at J, with 17 bases between. This CDR3 spans 16 amino acids. The CDR3 sequence is CASSPLLVGSPYEQYF. The DNA for the CDR3 is TGTGCCAGCTCACCCCTGCTAGTCGGCTCCCCCTACGAGCAGTACTTC.

The chain carries TRBV25-1 and TRBJ1-2; D is uncertain. Germline V CDR1 and CDR2: MGHDK, SYGVNS. The CDR3 extends over 12 amino acids. Trimming left V 2 bases short and J 8 bases short, with 9 bases between. CDR3 coding DNA: TGTGCCAGCAGTGAAAGTGGGAGCGGCTACACCTTC. Its translation is CASSESGSGYTF.

The chain carries TRBV5-1 and TRBJ2-1; 8 bases agree with TRBD1. There are 17 residues in the CDR3. The trim removed 6 bases at V and 9 bases at J, leaving 20 bases unmatched. Germline CDR1 is SGHRS and CDR2 is YFSETQ. CDR3 in DNA: TGCGCCAGCACCGACCGGTTGCAGGGGGCGCGATCAAGTGAGCAGTTCTTC. This encodes CASTDRLQGARSSEQFF.

At least ten counts were recorded for this clonotype. This chain uses TRBV5-1 with TRBJ2-3; D is tentatively TRBD1 or TRBD2 (6 bases each). This CDR3 has 18 amino acids. Germline CDR1 reads SGHRS; CDR2 reads YFSETQ. Trimming took 0 bases from V and 5 from J, leaving 22 bases between them. Here the CDR3 DNA reads TGCGCCAGCAGCTTGGGGGGTTCGATTACAGGGAGGAGAGATACGCAGTATTTT. Translated: CASSLGGSITGRRDTQYF.

CDR3 residues: CASTKVWTGEPYGYTF. The CDR3 nucleotides are TGTGCCAGCACCAAAGTCTGGACAGGGGAGCCCTATGGCTACACCTTC. V and J are TRBV6-1 and TRBJ1-2; 9 bases fit TRBD1. CDR1 is MNHNS, CDR2 SASEGT, per germline. The CDR3 covers 16 residues. Unmatched junction bases numbered 13, after V lost 7 bases and J lost 4 bases.

This rearrangement joins TRBV18 to TRBJ2-4, with 14 bases fitting TRBD2. Germline CDR1 and CDR2: KGHSH and LQKENI. This CDR3 has 20 amino acids. With 2 bases clipped from V and 0 bases from J, the junction kept 9 bases outside the gene matches. This chain's CDR3 is CASSPGTSGSNEVAKNIQYF. CDR3 nucleotide sequence: TGTGCCAGCTCACCAGGGACTAGCGGGAGCAATGAGGTAGCCAAAAACATTCAGTACTTC.

This clonotype was detected many times. The rearrangement joins TRBV9 to TRBJ2-1; D unclear. Looked up from germline, CDR1 is SGDLS and CDR2 is YYNGEE. Trimming removed 0 bases from V and 9 bases from J, with 13 bases in between. There are 14 residues in the CDR3. The CDR3 loop reads CASSVATVQPEQFF. CDR3 DNA: TGTGCCAGCAGCGTAGCTACCGTACAACCTGAGCAGTTCTTC.

Remarks on this clonotype: A much larger clonotype is one base distant, so this may be a read error. This chain uses TRBV12-3 or TRBV12-4 with TRBJ2-7; a weak D match, TRBD1 (6 bases). The CDR3 covers 14 residues. The CDR3 sequence is CASSFSQGKDEQHF. CDR3 sequence (DNA): TGTGCCAGCAGTTTTTCACAGGGTAAGGACGAGCAGCACTTC.

This clonotype came up many times. The rearrangement joins TRBV2 to TRBJ2-5; 8 positions agree with TRBD2. V trimming: 11 bases; J trimming: 3 bases; junction bases outside the gene matches: 5. CDR3 length equals 12 residues. Germline CDR1 reads SNHLY; CDR2 reads FYNNEI. Here the CDR3 DNA reads TGTGCCGGCGGGGGGCAGGAAGAGACCCAGTACTTC. Its translation: CAGGGQEETQYF.

The chain joins TRBV10-3 to TRBJ1-6; D might be TRBD1 (6 bases). Trimming cost V 3 bases and J 8 bases, with 11 bases left between them. Per germline, CDR1 ENHRY and CDR2 SYGVKD. The length of the CDR3 is 14 residues. This chain's CDR3 is CAISEGQKDSPLHF. CDR3 nucleotide sequence: TGTGCCATCAGTGAAGGACAGAAGGATTCACCCCTCCACTTT.

This clonotype turned up a few times. The V gene is TRBV10-2, the J gene TRBJ2-5; 7 bases match TRBD1. The CDR3 length is 13 residues. The germline CDR1 and CDR2 sequences are WSHSY and SAAADI. Germline trimming cut 6 bases from V and 1 base from J; bases unmatched to any gene: 2. In DNA form, the CDR3 reads TGCGCCAGCAGGACAGGGCGCCAAGAGACCCAGTACTTC. It encodes CASRTGRQETQYF.

In this sample, this clonotype turned up many times. The chain combines TRBV28 with TRBJ2-7; D perhaps matches TRBD2 (6 bases). The germline gives CDR1 MDHEN, CDR2 SYDVKM. This CDR3 contains 14 residues. V lost 2 bases and J lost 3, with 11 bases in between. In nucleotides, the CDR3 is TGTGCCAGCAGTTTACGGGACTCAAACTACGAGCAGTACTTC. Its protein is CASSLRDSNYEQYF.

V usage is TRBV15 and J usage is TRBJ2-2; D is perhaps TRBD2 (5 bases). The CDR3 loop spans 16 amino acids. From germline, CDR1 is LNHNV and CDR2 YYDKDF (reference sequence). V lost 0 bases to trimming and J lost 6 bases, with 14 bases between them. For the CDR3, the DNA is TGTGCCACCAGCAGAGATAGGAGGAGGATCGCCGGGGAGCTGTTTTTT. It encodes CATSRDRRRIAGELFF.

This clonotype was observed at least ten times. This rearrangement joins TRBV12-3 or TRBV12-4 to TRBJ2-7, with 9 nucleotides matching TRBD1. The J segment lost 5 bases and the V segment lost 4 bases, leaving 9 bases of the junction unmatched. This CDR3 spans 15 amino acids. CDR3 sequence (DNA): TGTGCCAGCAGTTCGACCGGGACAGGGTTCGACGAGCAGTACTTC. It specifies CASSSTGTGFDEQYF.

This clonotype was recorded a few times. An end of the junction does not agree with germline; a read error may underlie this. V usage is TRBV7-7 and J usage is TRBJ2-5, with D perhaps TRBD1 (5 bases). The CDR3 covers 16 residues. CDR1 SSHAT and CDR2 FNYEAQ come from the germline V gene (reference sequence). Here the CDR3 reads CASSLVGQGTVTTQYF. In DNA form, the CDR3 reads TGTGCTAGCAGCTTAGTAGGCCAGGGAACCGTGACGACCCAGTACTTC.

This clonotype came up many times. The rearrangement joins TRBV11-2 to TRBJ2-7; 8 bases line up with TRBD1. This CDR3 has 17 residues. Germline lookup yields CDR1 SGHAT and CDR2 FQNNGV. After removal of 2 bases from V and 6 bases from J, the junction contained 15 bases not matched to a gene. The CDR3 protein is CASSLFGPKYRGSEQYV. The CDR3 nucleotides are TGTGCCAGCAGCTTATTCGGGCCGAAATACAGGGGGAGCGAGCAGTACGTC.